This TCR beta chain stems from a study of early T cells in non-severe SARS-CoV-2 infection. Study-level results: Comparison of clonotypes with VDJdb favored anti-spike CD8 responses while missing private and CD4 specificities.

V dropped 6 bases and J dropped 2; count of bases not matched to a gene: 5. Germline assignment: CDR1 MDHEN and CDR2 SYDVKM. The CDR3 contains 15 residues. cDNA molecules, individually, were tagged with unique molecular identifiers. TCRdb re-called the 5' RACE reads through MiXCR, storing one row per CDR3 protein. The sample yields approximately 76,000 distinct CDR3 sequences, 9.5% to 15% seen once. The sample holds many counts of this clonotype. What it binds is unknown. The chain uses TRBV28 and TRBJ2-3; the match to TRBD2 covers 10 bases. This receptor was taken from an adult who was a healthcare worker with PCR-confirmed SARS-CoV-2 infection or an uninfected control (not recorded which). The specimen sequenced was whole blood. CDR3: CASRTTSGYTDTQYF. Here the CDR3 DNA reads TGTGCCAGCAGAACGACTAGCGGGTACACAGATACGCAGTATTTT.